Listed here are 2 T cell receptor beta chains from one sample, sequenced in a study of blood T cell repertoires in COVID-19. Data came from immunoSEQ multiplex PCR; TCRdb stores just in-frame clones and leaves some out. The sample lists fewer than 85,000 clones, about 87% seen once, with roughly 6% in the top ten. The sequenced sample was peripheral blood. Receptors were obtained from a man in his fifties with active COVID-19.

In this sample, this clone turned up once. V usage is TRBV30 and J usage is TRBJ2-5; D is perhaps TRBD2 (6 bases). Trimming removed 0 bases at V and 5 bases at J, with 7 bases between. Germline V lookup: CDR1 GTSNPN, CDR2 SVGIG (reference sequence). The CDR3 extends over 12 amino acids. The CDR3 DNA follows: TGTGCCTGGAGTGTTGGGAGGGAGACCCAGTACTTC. Translating gives CAWSVGRETQYF.

The chain is built from TRBV5-1 and TRBJ2-3; D is possibly TRBD1 (5 bases). Germline lookup yields CDR1 SGHRS and CDR2 YFSETQ. Trimming cost V 6 bases and J 0 bases, with 17 bases left between them. The CDR3 is made up of 16 amino acids. Here the CDR3 reads CASTDSEAGSTDTQYF. In nucleotides, the CDR3 is TGCGCCAGCACCGACTCAGAGGCAGGGAGCACAGATACGCAGTATTTT.